These T cell receptor beta chains were read from a single sample in a study of T cells in Graves' hyperthyroidism and ophthalmopathy. TCRdb passed the multiplex PCR reads through MiXCR, listing each CDR3 protein once. This sample has over 500,000 distinct CDR3 sequences, with 40% to 55% found just once. Input material: peripheral blood or thyroid tissue (not recorded which). The receptor set was obtained from an adult woman with Graves' disease, either hyperthyroidism or ophthalmopathy (not recorded which). Each CDR3 is given with its conserved first and last residue. Each record gives: D gene, V gene, J gene, clone size, CDR3 protein, CDR3 DNA. D genes are given only for firm matches. Only part of the rows carry a size: once, few, many, or a class if the clone is expanded.

d_gene: NA
v_gene: TRBV10-3
j_gene: TRBJ2-2
abundance: NA
CDR3aa: CAIRTGPDADTGELFF
CDR3nt: TGTGCCATCAGAACAGGCCCCGATGCGGATACCGGGGAGCTGTTTTTT

d_gene: TRBD1
v_gene: TRBV2
j_gene: TRBJ1-6
abundance: many
CDR3aa: CATHPGGDSPLHF
CDR3nt: TGTGCCACTCATCCAGGGGGCGATTCACCCCTCCACTTT

d_gene: NA
v_gene: TRBV7-9
j_gene: TRBJ1-6
abundance: NA
CDR3aa: CASSLGGAESPLHF
CDR3nt: TGTGCCAGCAGCTTAGGGGGGGCAGAGTCACCCCTCCACTTT

d_gene: TRBD1
v_gene: TRBV29-1
j_gene: TRBJ2-2
abundance: NA
CDR3aa: CSVMTGDTGELFF
CDR3nt: TGCAGCGTTATGACAGGGGACACCGGGGAGCTGTTTTTT

d_gene: TRBD2
v_gene: TRBV4-2
j_gene: TRBJ2-5
abundance: NA
CDR3aa: CASSQEVRASREGRVETQYF
CDR3nt: TGTGCCAGCAGCCAAGAGGTTCGGGCTAGCCGGGAGGGCCGTGTGGAGACCCAGTACTTC

d_gene: NA
v_gene: TRBV7-8
j_gene: TRBJ2-7
abundance: NA
CDR3aa: CASSLEWVSTYEQYF
CDR3nt: TGTGCCAGCAGCTTAGAGTGGGTGAGCACCTACGAGCAGTACTTC

d_gene: TRBD1
v_gene: TRBV10-3
j_gene: TRBJ1-6
abundance: NA
CDR3aa: CAISRQGSLNSPLHF
CDR3nt: TGTGCCATCAGCCGACAGGGGTCTTTGAATTCACCCCTCCACTTT

d_gene: NA
v_gene: TRBV9
j_gene: TRBJ2-5
abundance: NA
CDR3aa: CASSQTPRGQETQYF
CDR3nt: TGTGCCAGCAGCCAGACCCCTCGGGGTCAGGAGACCCAGTACTTC

d_gene: NA
v_gene: TRBV20-1
j_gene: TRBJ1-2
abundance: NA
CDR3aa: CSARSAGAYYGYTF
CDR3nt: TGCAGTGCTAGATCGGCAGGGGCCTACTATGGCTACACCTTC

d_gene: NA
v_gene: TRBV7-6
j_gene: TRBJ2-1
abundance: NA
CDR3aa: CASSQEGLSYNEQFF
CDR3nt: TGTGCCAGCAGCCAAGAGGGGTTATCCTACAATGAGCAGTTCTTC

d_gene: NA
v_gene: TRBV19
j_gene: TRBJ1-1
abundance: NA
CDR3aa: CASSRGTEASF
CDR3nt: TGTGCCAGTAGTCGGGGCACTGAAGCTTCCTTT

d_gene: TRBD1
v_gene: TRBV20-1
j_gene: TRBJ2-2
abundance: NA
CDR3aa: CSAEGQGNTGELFF
CDR3nt: TGCAGTGCTGAGGGACAGGGAAACACCGGGGAGCTGTTTTTT

d_gene: NA
v_gene: TRBV7-3
j_gene: TRBJ2-5
abundance: NA
CDR3aa: CASNGSGKTQYF
CDR3nt: TGTGCCAGCAACGGGAGTGGCAAGACCCAGTACTTC

d_gene: NA
v_gene: TRBV5-1
j_gene: TRBJ1-1
abundance: NA
CDR3aa: CASSLGDAEAFF
CDR3nt: TGCGCCAGCAGCTTGGGGGACGCTGAAGCTTTCTTT

d_gene: TRBD2
v_gene: TRBV29-1
j_gene: TRBJ2-7
abundance: NA
CDR3aa: CSVGTSGIPPYEQYF
CDR3nt: TGCAGCGTTGGGACTAGCGGGATTCCCCCCTACGAGCAGTACTTC

d_gene: NA
v_gene: TRBV5-1
j_gene: TRBJ2-6
abundance: many
CDR3aa: CASSLAPSSGANVLTF
CDR3nt: TGCGCCAGCAGCTTGGCCCCGTCCTCTGGGGCCAACGTCCTGACTTTC

d_gene: NA
v_gene: TRBV7-9
j_gene: TRBJ1-4
abundance: few
CDR3aa: CASSHFSGPEGEKLFF
CDR3nt: TGTGCCAGCAGCCATTTCTCAGGCCCCGAGGGTGAAAAACTGTTTTTT

d_gene: TRBD2
v_gene: TRBV29-1
j_gene: TRBJ2-7
abundance: NA
CDR3aa: CGVVPLGGDFSYEQYF
CDR3nt: TGCGGCGTTGTGCCATTGGGGGGGGACTTCTCCTACGAGCAGTACTTC

d_gene: NA
v_gene: TRBV2
j_gene: TRBJ1-4
abundance: many
CDR3aa: CASKGRTNEKLFF
CDR3nt: TGTGCCAGCAAAGGGCGGACTAATGAAAAACTGTTTTTT

d_gene: NA
v_gene: TRBV10-3
j_gene: TRBJ1-1
abundance: many
CDR3aa: CAISATRTEAFF
CDR3nt: TGTGCCATCAGTGCCACGAGGACTGAAGCTTTCTTT

d_gene: NA
v_gene: TRBV29-1
j_gene: TRBJ1-1
abundance: few
CDR3aa: CSVAPRNTEVFF
CDR3nt: TGCAGCGTCGCCCCAAGGAACACTGAAGTCTTCTTT

d_gene: NA
v_gene: TRBV10-2
j_gene: TRBJ2-7
abundance: NA
CDR3aa: CASSEAGVPYEQYF
CDR3nt: TGCGCCAGCAGTGAGGCAGGGGTCCCCTACGAGCAGTACTTC

d_gene: NA
v_gene: TRBV2
j_gene: TRBJ2-2
abundance: NA
CDR3aa: CASKGVGVRNTGELFF
CDR3nt: TGTGCCAGCAAGGGCGTCGGGGTCAGGAACACCGGGGAGCTGTTTTTT

d_gene: TRBD1
v_gene: TRBV15
j_gene: TRBJ1-5
abundance: NA
CDR3aa: CATSSSGTGAYNQPHHF
CDR3nt: TGTGCCACCAGCAGCTCCGGGACAGGGGCTTACAATCAGCCCCATCATTTT

d_gene: NA
v_gene: TRBV10-3
j_gene: TRBJ2-5
abundance: once
CDR3aa: CAISEQAGNQETQYF
CDR3nt: TGTGCCATCAGTGAGCAAGCGGGTAACCAAGAGACCCAGTACTTC

d_gene: TRBD2
v_gene: TRBV5-4
j_gene: TRBJ2-5
abundance: many
CDR3aa: CASSGGGLAGVGETQYF
CDR3nt: TGTGCCAGCAGCGGAGGGGGACTAGCGGGAGTGGGGGAGACCCAGTACTTC

d_gene: TRBD1
v_gene: TRBV2
j_gene: TRBJ1-4
abundance: NA
CDR3aa: CASRNGQGEIVNNEKLFF
CDR3nt: TGTGCCAGCAGAAACGGACAGGGCGAAATTGTTAATAATGAAAAACTGTTTTTT

d_gene: NA
v_gene: TRBV7-9
j_gene: TRBJ2-6
abundance: NA
CDR3aa: CASSFVGTF
CDR3nt: TGTGCCAGCAGCTTCGTCGGGACTTTC

d_gene: TRBD2
v_gene: TRBV7-2
j_gene: TRBJ2-7
abundance: many
CDR3aa: CASSLAGTSGYEQYF
CDR3nt: TGTGCCAGCAGCTTAGCAGGGACTAGCGGGTACGAGCAGTACTTC

d_gene: NA
v_gene: TRBV6-1
j_gene: TRBJ1-3
abundance: few
CDR3aa: CASSEGSGDTIYF
CDR3nt: TGTGCCAGCAGTGAAGGTTCCGGGGACACCATATATTTT

d_gene: NA
v_gene: TRBV2
j_gene: TRBJ1-1
abundance: many
CDR3aa: CASSQGNTEAFF
CDR3nt: TGTGCCAGCAGCCAGGGGAACACTGAAGCTTTCTTT

d_gene: NA
v_gene: TRBV10-3
j_gene: TRBJ2-5
abundance: NA
CDR3aa: CAISGGHLQETQYF
CDR3nt: TGTGCCATCAGTGGGGGACACCTCCAAGAGACCCAGTACTTC

d_gene: NA
v_gene: TRBV2
j_gene: TRBJ1-5
abundance: NA
CDR3aa: CASSLSAGPNQPQHF
CDR3nt: TGTGCCAGCAGTTTATCCGCAGGGCCCAATCAGCCCCAGCATTTT

d_gene: NA
v_gene: TRBV7-2
j_gene: TRBJ2-6
abundance: NA
CDR3aa: CASSPKGISGANVLTF
CDR3nt: TGTGCCAGCAGCCCCAAGGGTATCTCTGGGGCCAACGTCCTGACTTTC

d_gene: TRBD2
v_gene: TRBV5-6
j_gene: TRBJ2-5
abundance: many
CDR3aa: CASSSPGASGVYGRETQYF
CDR3nt: TGTGCCAGCAGCTCTCCGGGGGCTAGCGGGGTCTACGGGAGAGAGACCCAGTACTTC

d_gene: NA
v_gene: TRBV7-8
j_gene: TRBJ1-2
abundance: NA
CDR3aa: CASSLGPDYYGYTF
CDR3nt: TGTGCCAGCAGCTTAGGTCCAGACTACTATGGCTACACCTTC

d_gene: TRBD1
v_gene: TRBV19
j_gene: TRBJ1-2
abundance: many
CDR3aa: CASSINRDRGRESGYTF
CDR3nt: TGTGCCAGTAGTATAAACCGGGACAGGGGCCGCGAGAGTGGCTACACCTTC

d_gene: NA
v_gene: TRBV19
j_gene: TRBJ1-2
abundance: many
CDR3aa: CASSNGQKRYGYTF
CDR3nt: TGTGCCAGTAGCAACGGACAGAAACGATATGGCTACACCTTC

d_gene: NA
v_gene: TRBV5-1
j_gene: TRBJ1-4
abundance: few
CDR3aa: CASSLGGSANEKLFF
CDR3nt: TGCGCCAGCAGCTTGGGAGGATCGGCTAATGAAAAACTGTTTTTT

d_gene: NA
v_gene: TRBV12-3/TRBV12-4
j_gene: TRBJ2-7
abundance: NA
CDR3aa: CASRVTGRYEQYF
CDR3nt: TGTGCCAGCCGCGTCACAGGGAGGTACGAGCAGTACTTC

d_gene: NA
v_gene: TRBV7-9
j_gene: TRBJ2-3
abundance: many
CDR3aa: CASSLGRWEGTDTQYF
CDR3nt: TGTGCCAGCAGCTTAGGAAGGTGGGAGGGCACAGATACGCAGTATTTT

d_gene: NA
v_gene: TRBV30
j_gene: TRBJ1-2
abundance: NA
CDR3aa: CAWSGGAENYGYTF
CDR3nt: TGTGCCTGGAGTGGGGGGGCAGAGAACTATGGCTACACCTTC

d_gene: NA
v_gene: TRBV10-3
j_gene: TRBJ1-2
abundance: NA
CDR3aa: CAISESDKAVGYTF
CDR3nt: TGTGCCATCAGTGAGTCAGACAAAGCGGTTGGCTACACCTTC

d_gene: NA
v_gene: TRBV12-3/TRBV12-4
j_gene: TRBJ1-5
abundance: few
CDR3aa: CASRSTGDQPQHF
CDR3nt: TGTGCCAGCAGGTCGACGGGGGATCAGCCCCAGCATTTT

d_gene: NA
v_gene: TRBV2
j_gene: TRBJ1-1
abundance: NA
CDR3aa: CASSDRGGAEAFF
CDR3nt: TGTGCCAGCAGTGACAGGGGTGGGGCTGAAGCTTTCTTT

d_gene: NA
v_gene: TRBV29-1
j_gene: TRBJ2-7
abundance: few
CDR3aa: CSVEDLQGVEQYF
CDR3nt: TGCAGCGTTGAAGATCTCCAGGGCGTCGAGCAGTACTTC

d_gene: TRBD1
v_gene: TRBV10-3
j_gene: TRBJ2-5
abundance: many
CDR3aa: CAISYGQGQETQYF
CDR3nt: TGTGCCATCAGTTACGGACAGGGACAAGAGACCCAGTACTTC

d_gene: TRBD1
v_gene: TRBV7-2
j_gene: TRBJ1-5
abundance: NA
CDR3aa: CASSLGTGGFEPQHF
CDR3nt: TGTGCCAGCAGCTTAGGGACAGGGGGCTTCGAGCCCCAGCATTTT

d_gene: TRBD1
v_gene: TRBV7-9
j_gene: TRBJ2-7
abundance: many
CDR3aa: CASSSTRGQVF
CDR3nt: TGTGCCAGCAGCTCCACCAGGGGGCAGGTATTC

d_gene: NA
v_gene: TRBV2
j_gene: TRBJ2-7
abundance: many
CDR3aa: CASTEGSGYYEQYF
CDR3nt: TGTGCCAGCACTGAAGGAAGTGGTTACTACGAGCAGTACTTC

d_gene: NA
v_gene: TRBV15
j_gene: TRBJ2-3
abundance: NA
CDR3aa: CATRTSGHTQYF
CDR3nt: TGTGCCACCAGAACGTCGGGACATACGCAGTATTTT

d_gene: NA
v_gene: TRBV2
j_gene: TRBJ1-2
abundance: many
CDR3aa: CASSDRGSNYGYTF
CDR3nt: TGTGCCAGCAGTGATAGGGGCAGTAACTATGGCTACACCTTC

d_gene: NA
v_gene: TRBV12-3/TRBV12-4
j_gene: TRBJ1-2
abundance: many
CDR3aa: CASSLGGPAANYGYTF
CDR3nt: TGTGCCAGCAGTTTAGGCGGACCTGCCGCTAACTATGGCTACACCTTC

d_gene: NA
v_gene: TRBV10-3
j_gene: TRBJ1-2
abundance: NA
CDR3aa: CAISEFGDNLEGYTF
CDR3nt: TGTGCCATCAGTGAGTTTGGCGACAATCTCGAAGGCTACACCTTC